Following are 24 T cell receptor beta chains from one sample sequenced in a study of shared clonotypes between healthy human individuals (dated by TCRdb to the early 2020s). Receptor libraries were prepared by the immunoSEQ multiplex PCR assay. This is the immuneACCESS table as TCRdb keeps it, with only in-frame sequences that have V and J called. A part of the clones is gone; compared with another copy, unresolved V genes explain less than half, and the rest is unexplained. The sample table holds around 2,000,000 clones, of which just over 90% were seen once. More than 1.5% of the sample goes to the ten largest clones. CD8 naive samples consisted of CD45RO-negative cells that were positively selected for CCR7, yielding a CD45RA+CCR7+ population without TemRA cells. Sample: naive CD8+ T cells from PBMCs. The sample's cell subset or site label, decoded: CD45RA+CCR7+. The source of these receptors is a young man in good health. Some clones in this sample may be carry-over from other donors' samples.

V usage is TRBV28 and J usage is TRBJ1-2, with 12 bases aligning to TRBD1. The CDR3 covers 16 residues. Germline V CDR1 and CDR2: MDHEN, SYDVKM. Trimming took 6 bases from V and 4 from J; bases not matched to a gene: 9. Here the CDR3 reads CASRPGTGGVVYGYTF. The CDR3 coding sequence is TGTGCCAGCAGACCGGGGACAGGGGGCGTAGTCTATGGCTACACCTTC.

As DNA, the CDR3 is TGTGCCAGCAGCCCTCCCCGGTTCTACGAGCAGTACTTC. Translating it yields CASSPPRFYEQYF. The rearrangement uses TRBV7-9 and TRBJ2-7; D call uncertain. The CDR3 covers 13 residues. The V gene's germline CDR1 is SEHNR and CDR2 FQNEAQ (reference sequence). V was pared by 5 bases and J by 3 bases, with 11 bases between.

The chain links TRBV27 to TRBJ1-2; TRBD1 agrees at 7 bases. V lost 5 bases to trimming and J lost 2 bases; unmatched junction nucleotides: 11. Per the germline V gene, CDR1 is MNHEY and CDR2 is SMNVEV (reference sequence). The CDR3 length is 16 residues. The CDR3 coding sequence is TGTGCCAGCAGTCAAAGAGACAGGGACCTAAACTATGGCTACACCTTC. Translated: CASSQRDRDLNYGYTF.

The chain carries TRBV7-6 and TRBJ2-1; 7 bases agree with TRBD1. The CDR3 covers 16 residues. V was pared by 4 bases and J by 2 bases, with 8 bases of the junction left unmatched. Germline V gene data show CDR1 as SGHVS and CDR2 as FNYEAQ. This CDR3 reads CASSSLRDRAYNEQFF. Here the CDR3 DNA reads TGTGCCAGCAGCTCCCTAAGGGACAGAGCCTACAATGAGCAGTTCTTC.

The chain has TRBV27 and TRBJ2-1, with D uncertain. This CDR3 is 16 amino acids long. CDR1 and CDR2 from the germline V gene are MNHEY and SMNVEV (reference sequence). The V end lost 3 bases, the J end lost 3 bases, and 15 bases lay between the germline ends. The CDR3 DNA reads TGTGCCAGCAGTTTGCTCACTGGCGAGTACTACAATGAGCAGTTCTTC. Residues: CASSLLTGEYYNEQFF.

CDR3 sequence (DNA): TGTGCCAGCAGCTCGAAGACTAGCGGGTCATCGAGGGAGCAGTTCTTC. It translates to CASSSKTSGSSREQFF. This sequence joins TRBV7-9 and TRBJ2-1; TRBD2 matches at 10 bases. The ends lost 4 bases at V and 10 bases at J; junction bases unmatched: 13. There are 16 residues in the CDR3. CDR1 is SEHNR and CDR2 is FQNEAQ in the germline V gene (reference sequence).

This clone appeared a single time. The chain has TRBV13 and TRBJ2-1; TRBD2 agrees at 12 bases. The CDR3 is 18 residues long. The germline gives CDR1 PRHDT, CDR2 FYEKMQ (reference sequence). J lost 9 bases, V lost 4 bases, and 16 bases had no gene match. DNA for the CDR3: TGTGCCAGCAGCTCCCAGCTAGCGGGAGGGCCTCATCGCAGTGAGCAGTTCTTC. As protein: CASSSQLAGGPHRSEQFF.

The chain recombines TRBV2 with TRBJ2-7, with TRBD1 identical over 9 bases. The V and J ends lost 6 bases and 5 bases, in that order; junction bases with no gene match: 11. There are 15 residues in the CDR3. The germline gives CDR1 SNHLY, CDR2 FYNNEI. The CDR3 DNA reads TGTGCCAGCAGAGCTGGGCCGGGACAGGGTGACGAGCAGTACTTC. Protein: CASRAGPGQGDEQYF.

In its sample, this clone was seen once. The genes are TRBV28 and TRBJ2-1; 8 bases map to TRBD2. CDR1 is MDHEN and CDR2 is SYDVKM in the germline V gene. This CDR3 is 17 amino acids long. The junction had 15 bases not matched to a gene; V was cut back by 3 bases and J by 8 bases. CDR3 loop: CASSFPGLVLSRDEQFF. CDR3 in DNA: TGTGCCAGCAGTTTTCCGGGACTAGTCCTTTCCCGAGATGAGCAGTTCTTC. Looking up the rest from reference TRBV28 and TRBJ2-1 gives the full variable domain: DVKVTQSSRYLVKRTGEKVFLECVQDMDHENMFWYRQDPGLGLRLIYFSYDVKMKEKGDIPEGYSVSREKKERFSLILESASTNQTSMYLCASSFPGLVLSRDEQFFGPGTRLTVL.

The chain employs TRBV2 and TRBJ2-3, with D possibly matching TRBD1 (5 bases). The CDR3 consists of 13 residues. From germline, CDR1 is SNHLY and CDR2 FYNNEI. V was cut by 4 bases and J by 6 bases, with 11 bases left in between. CDR3 region: CASSVDMTDTQYF. The CDR3 nucleotides read TGTGCCAGCAGTGTGGACATGACCGATACGCAGTATTTT.

The gene calls are TRBV9 and TRBJ2-1, with TRBD1 identical over 7 bases. After removal of 3 bases from V and 4 bases from J, the junction contained 7 bases not matched to a gene. This CDR3 has 15 residues. The germline gives CDR1 SGDLS, CDR2 YYNGEE. As DNA, the CDR3 is TGTGCCAGCAGCGACCGGGACAGACTATACAATGAGCAGTTCTTC. Amino acids: CASSDRDRLYNEQFF.

This chain connects TRBV18 to TRBJ2-5, with TRBD2 identical over 10 bases. This CDR3 spans 16 amino acids. Germline V gives CDR1 KGHSH, CDR2 LQKENI. Trimming removed 1 base from V and 4 bases from J; junction bases left unmatched: 6. CDR3 protein: CASSPLGTSEGETQYF. CDR3 in DNA: TGTGCCAGCTCACCACTCGGGACTAGCGAGGGAGAGACCCAGTACTTC. The whole variable domain, filled in from reference TRBV18 and TRBJ2-5, reads NAGVMQNPRHLVRRRGQEARLRCSPMKGHSHVYWYRQLPEEGLKFMVYLQKENIIDESGMPKERFSAEFPKEGPSILRIQQVVRGDSAAYFCASSPLGTSEGETQYFGPGTRLLVL.

The chain carries TRBV7-9 and TRBJ2-6; perhaps TRBD1 as D (5 bases). Trimming took off 2 bases at V and 5 bases at J, with 16 bases between the two ends. Germline V gives CDR1 SEHNR, CDR2 FQNEAQ (reference sequence). The CDR3 is 17 residues long. The chain's CDR3 is CASSLLNRSEWANVLTF. The CDR3 DNA is TGTGCCAGCAGCTTATTAAACAGGTCGGAGTGGGCCAACGTCCTGACTTTC.

The rearrangement joins TRBV27 to TRBJ2-7, with a possible D match to TRBD1 (5 bases). CDR3 length: 13 amino acids. Germline loops: CDR1 MNHEY, CDR2 SMNVEV (reference sequence). The V end lost 7 bases, the J end lost 0 bases, and 10 bases lay between the germline ends. CDR3 in amino acids: CASTPDNSYEQYF. CDR3 sequence (DNA): TGTGCCAGCACCCCGGACAACTCCTACGAGCAGTACTTC.

Comments on this clone: Other DNA variants within this sample encode the same CDR3. This chain connects TRBV11-2 to TRBJ2-7, with 11 bases that match TRBD1. The CDR3 is 14 amino acids. J lost 3 bases, V lost 5 bases, and 3 bases had no gene match. Germline V gene lookup returns CDR1 SGHAT and CDR2 FQNNGV. The CDR3 spells CASSPGTGGYEQYF. CDR3 sequence (DNA): TGTGCCAGCAGCCCCGGGACAGGGGGCTACGAGCAGTACTTC. Full variable domain (missing parts from reference TRBV11-2 and TRBJ2-7): EAGVAQSPRYKIIEKRQSVAFWCNPISGHATLYWYQQILGQGPKLLIQFQNNGVVDDSQLPKDRFSAERLKGVDSTLKIQPAKLEDSAVYLCASSPGTGGYEQYFGPGTRLTVT.

This rearrangement joins TRBV4-3 to TRBJ2-7; 7 bases are a match to TRBD1. Germline-derived CDR1 and CDR2 are LGHNA and YSLEER. CDR3 length: 15 residues. Trimming at V came to 1 base and at J to 4 bases, leaving 7 bases not matched to a gene. The CDR3: CASSQGGDRVYEQYF. DNA for the CDR3: TGCGCCAGCAGCCAAGGGGGAGACAGGGTATACGAGCAGTACTTC.

A word on this clone: Other DNA sequences in the same sample also yield this CDR3. J is TRBJ1-5 and V is TRBV27; D gene unclear. The V gene lost 6 bases and the J gene lost 3 bases, with 12 bases spanning the gap. The V gene's germline CDR1 is MNHEY and CDR2 SMNVEV (reference sequence). The length of the CDR3 is 14 residues. The CDR3 loop reads CASSLRQVNQPQHF. The CDR3 nucleotides read TGTGCCAGCAGCCTACGGCAGGTCAATCAGCCCCAGCATTTT.

This chain links TRBV9 with TRBJ2-5, with TRBD1 matching 8 bases. V gave up 3 bases and J gave up 5 bases; unmatched junction bases: 12. Germline V gene lookup returns CDR1 SGDLS and CDR2 YYNGEE. The CDR3 is 16 residues long. In DNA, the CDR3 is TGTGCCAGCAGCGGAGACGGGACAGGTGGCTGGGAGACCCAGTACTTC. Its translation is CASSGDGTGGWETQYF. The full variable domain, with the rest looked up from reference TRBV9 and TRBJ2-5, is DSGVTQTPKHLITATGQRVTLRCSPRSGDLSVYWYQQSLDQGLQFLIQYYNGEERAKGNILERFSAQQFPDLHSELNLSSLELGDSALYFCASSGDGTGGWETQYFGPGTRLLVL.

The chain links TRBV5-1 to TRBJ2-1, with 10 bases lining up with TRBD2. The junction had 9 bases not matched to a gene; V was cut back by 7 bases and J by 5 bases. The CDR3 is 15 residues long. Germline CDR1 and CDR2: SGHRS and YFSETQ. DNA for the CDR3: TGCGCCAGCGCACCCGGGACTAGCGCCCACAATGAGCAGTTCTTC. Protein sequence: CASAPGTSAHNEQFF.

The chain employs TRBV30 and TRBJ1-3; D remains unclear. The CDR3 loop spans 14 amino acids. Between the trimmed V and J ends, which lost 1 base and 0 bases, there was a span of 7 bases. The V gene's germline CDR1 is GTSNPN and CDR2 SVGIG (reference sequence). CDR3 sequence reads: CAWSGRPSGNTIYF. The CDR3 DNA sequence: TGTGCCTGGAGTGGCCGTCCCTCTGGAAACACCATATATTTT.

V usage is TRBV28 and J usage is TRBJ1-2; D possibly corresponds to TRBD1 (6 bases). Germline-derived CDR1 and CDR2 are MDHEN and SYDVKM. The CDR3 consists of 15 residues. Trimming stripped 3 bases from V and 5 bases from J, with 16 bases between. The CDR3 region has the DNA TGTGCCAGCAGTTTCCCCCAGGACAGTAGGTATGGCTACACCTTC. Translated, it gives CASSFPQDSRYGYTF.

V and J are TRBV27 and TRBJ1-1; D not resolved. The CDR3 runs 13 residues. Germline values: CDR1 MNHEY, CDR2 SMNVEV (reference sequence). V lost 3 bases and J lost 0, with 5 bases in between. The CDR3 nucleotides are TGTGCCAGCAGTTTCTTGGTGAACACTGAAGCTTTCTTT. Its protein product is CASSFLVNTEAFF.

The chain combines TRBV19 with TRBJ1-1, with D unresolved. Germline V gives CDR1 LNHDA, CDR2 SQIVND (reference sequence). The CDR3 length is 12 residues. V was pared by 5 bases and J by 7 bases, with 11 bases between. The chain's CDR3 is CASSPRTGEAFF. The CDR3 DNA reads as TGTGCCAGTAGTCCCCGGACCGGTGAAGCTTTCTTT.

This clone occurred once. V is TRBV5-3 and J is TRBJ2-6; a possible D gene is TRBD1 (5 bases). TRBV5-3 is labeled an ORF, and its function is uncertain. The CDR3 contains 16 residues. Trimming stripped 3 bases from V and 0 bases from J, with 10 bases between. As DNA, the CDR3 is TGTGCCAGAAGCTCGACAGCTTACTCTGGGGCCAACGTCCTGACTTTC. As protein: CARSSTAYSGANVLTF.